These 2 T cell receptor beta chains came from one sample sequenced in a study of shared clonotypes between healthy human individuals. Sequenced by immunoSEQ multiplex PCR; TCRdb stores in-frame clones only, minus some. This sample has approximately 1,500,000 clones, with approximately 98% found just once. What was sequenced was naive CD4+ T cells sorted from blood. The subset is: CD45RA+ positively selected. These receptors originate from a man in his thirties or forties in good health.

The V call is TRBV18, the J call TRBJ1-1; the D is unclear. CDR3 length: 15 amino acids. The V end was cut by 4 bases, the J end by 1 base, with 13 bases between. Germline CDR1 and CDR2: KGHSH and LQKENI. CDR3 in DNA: TGTGCCAGCTCACAAACCCTCGGGAAGAACACTGAAGCTTTCTTT. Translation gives CASSQTLGKNTEAFF. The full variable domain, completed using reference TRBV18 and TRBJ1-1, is NAGVMQNPRHLVRRRGQEARLRCSPMKGHSHVYWYRQLPEEGLKFMVYLQKENIIDESGMPKERFSAEFPKEGPSILRIQQVVRGDSAAYFCASSQTLGKNTEAFFGQGTRLTVV.

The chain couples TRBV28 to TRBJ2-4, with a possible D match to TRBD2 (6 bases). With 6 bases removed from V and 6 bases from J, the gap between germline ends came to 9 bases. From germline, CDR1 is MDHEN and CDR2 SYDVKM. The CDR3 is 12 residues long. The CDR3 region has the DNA TGTGCCAGCAGCGGTAGCGGAAACATTCAGTACTTC. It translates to CASSGSGNIQYF.